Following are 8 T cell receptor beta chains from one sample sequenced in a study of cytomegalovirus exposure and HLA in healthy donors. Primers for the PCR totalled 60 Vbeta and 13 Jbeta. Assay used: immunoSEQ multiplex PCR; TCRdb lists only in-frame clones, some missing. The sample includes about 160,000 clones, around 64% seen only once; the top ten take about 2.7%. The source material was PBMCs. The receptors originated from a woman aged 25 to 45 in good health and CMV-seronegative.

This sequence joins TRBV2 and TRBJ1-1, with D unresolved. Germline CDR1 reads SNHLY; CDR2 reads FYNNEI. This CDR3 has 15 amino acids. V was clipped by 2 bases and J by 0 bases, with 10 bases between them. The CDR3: CASSEIPGVNTEAFF. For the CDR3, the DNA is TGTGCCAGCAGTGAAATTCCGGGTGTGAACACTGAAGCTTTCTTT.

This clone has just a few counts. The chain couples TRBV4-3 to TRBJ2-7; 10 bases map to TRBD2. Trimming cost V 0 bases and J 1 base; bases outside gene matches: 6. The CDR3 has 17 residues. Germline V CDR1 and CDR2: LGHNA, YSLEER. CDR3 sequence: CASSQDRASGGSYEQYF. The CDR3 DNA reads TGCGCCAGCAGCCAAGATCGGGCTAGCGGGGGTTCCTACGAGCAGTACTTC.

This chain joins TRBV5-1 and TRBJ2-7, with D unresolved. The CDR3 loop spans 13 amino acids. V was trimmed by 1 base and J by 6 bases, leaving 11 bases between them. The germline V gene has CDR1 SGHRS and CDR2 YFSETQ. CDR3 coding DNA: TGCGCCAGCAGCTTGATTGAAGGCGGCGAGCAGTACTTC. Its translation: CASSLIEGGEQYF.

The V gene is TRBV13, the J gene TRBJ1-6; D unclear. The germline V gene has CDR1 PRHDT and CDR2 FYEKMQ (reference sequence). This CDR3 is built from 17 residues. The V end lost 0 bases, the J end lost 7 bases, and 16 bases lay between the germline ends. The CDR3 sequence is CASSLGLVQRENSPLHF. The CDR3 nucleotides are TGTGCCAGCAGCTTAGGCCTAGTGCAGAGGGAAAATTCACCCCTCCACTTT.

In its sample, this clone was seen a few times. The CDR3 coding sequence is TGCGCCAGCAGCCAGGGGGCAACTGGGGCCAACGTCCTGACTTTC. Amino acid sequence: CASSQGATGANVLTF. The gene calls are TRBV4-3 and TRBJ2-6; possibly TRBD1 for D (6 bases). CDR3 size: 15 residues. Germline CDR1 LGHNA, CDR2 YSLEER. V shed 3 bases and J shed 2 bases, with 8 bases lying between them.

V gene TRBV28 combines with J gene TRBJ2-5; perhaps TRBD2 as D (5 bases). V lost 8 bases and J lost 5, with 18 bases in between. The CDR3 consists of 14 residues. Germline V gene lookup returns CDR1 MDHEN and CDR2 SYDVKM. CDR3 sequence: CASSVWESRETQYF. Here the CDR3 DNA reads TGTGCCAGCTCGGTCTGGGAGAGCCGGGAGACCCAGTACTTC.

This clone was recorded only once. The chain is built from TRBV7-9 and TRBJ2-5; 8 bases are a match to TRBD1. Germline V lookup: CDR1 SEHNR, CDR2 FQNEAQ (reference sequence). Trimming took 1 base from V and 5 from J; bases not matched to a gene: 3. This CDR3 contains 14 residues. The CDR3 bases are TGTGCCAGCAGCTTAGGGACAGGGCGGGAGACCCAGTACTTC. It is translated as CASSLGTGRETQYF.

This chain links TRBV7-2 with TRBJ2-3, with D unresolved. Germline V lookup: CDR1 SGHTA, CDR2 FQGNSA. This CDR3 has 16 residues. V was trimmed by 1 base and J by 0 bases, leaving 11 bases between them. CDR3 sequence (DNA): TGTGCCAGCAGCTTAGAGTCGGGTTTTAGCACAGATACGCAGTATTTT. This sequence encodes CASSLESGFSTDTQYF.